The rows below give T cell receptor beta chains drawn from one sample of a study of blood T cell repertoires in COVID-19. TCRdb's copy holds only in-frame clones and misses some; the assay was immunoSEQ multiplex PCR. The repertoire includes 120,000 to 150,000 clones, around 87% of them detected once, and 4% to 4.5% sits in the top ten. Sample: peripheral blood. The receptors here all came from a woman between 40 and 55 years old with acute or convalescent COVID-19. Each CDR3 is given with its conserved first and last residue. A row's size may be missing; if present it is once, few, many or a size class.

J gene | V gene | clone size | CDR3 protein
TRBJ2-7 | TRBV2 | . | CASSWTSGRIPYEQYF
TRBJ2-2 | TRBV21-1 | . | CASKRTIVTGELFF
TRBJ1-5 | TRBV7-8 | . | CASSPTTGYSNQPQHF
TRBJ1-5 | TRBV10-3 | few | CAISERGLDNQPQHF
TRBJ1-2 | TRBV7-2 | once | CASSLTGQGPGYTF
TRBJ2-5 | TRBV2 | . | CASSATGSQETQYF
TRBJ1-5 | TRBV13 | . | CASSLGSGSQPQHF
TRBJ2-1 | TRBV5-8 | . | CASSLGREGRGFGEQFF
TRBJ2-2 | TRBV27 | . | CASSIGLAGGIGELFF
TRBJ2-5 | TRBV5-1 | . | CASSLASGQGIETQYF
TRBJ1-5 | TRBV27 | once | CATWGTGGQPQHF
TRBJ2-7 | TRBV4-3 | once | CASSPDRTYEQYF
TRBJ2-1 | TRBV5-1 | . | CASSLPGTGPIRDEQFF
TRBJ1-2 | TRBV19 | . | CASSAGVNYGYTF
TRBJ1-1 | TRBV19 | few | CASKWETGGANTEAFF
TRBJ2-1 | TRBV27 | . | CASSFIGSQINEQFF
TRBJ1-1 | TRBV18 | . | CASSPRAGNTEAFF
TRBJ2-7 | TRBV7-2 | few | CASSGAGSGDNYYEQYF
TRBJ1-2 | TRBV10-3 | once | CAISEAGGNYGYTF
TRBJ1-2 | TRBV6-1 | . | CASSDPRDISYGYTF
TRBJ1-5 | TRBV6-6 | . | CASSYSIGGNNQPQHF
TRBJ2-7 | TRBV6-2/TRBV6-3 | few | CASSPPGQGIDEQYF
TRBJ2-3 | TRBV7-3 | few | CASSSGTVGGDTQYF
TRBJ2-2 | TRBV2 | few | CASSVNTGAGELFF
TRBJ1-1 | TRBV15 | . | CATSRERPRTAVNEAFF
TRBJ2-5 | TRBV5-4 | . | CASSLQGGQETQYF
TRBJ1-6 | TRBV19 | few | CASSGGAGNSPLHF
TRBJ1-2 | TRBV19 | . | CASTGTGYGYTF